The 32 T cell receptor beta chains presented below share a single source sample, sequenced in a study of immune evolution from preneoplasia to lung adenocarcinoma. Profiled with immunoSEQ multiplex PCR; TCRdb holds only in-frame clones, not every one. The table lists around 4,400 clones, around 87% of them singletons, with 3% to 3.5% in the top ten. The sample comprised FFPE invasive lung adenocarcinoma tissue. The receptors were gathered from a person aged 45 to 59 with lung adenocarcinoma.

The chain couples TRBV2 to TRBJ2-5; tentative D call: TRBD1 (7 bases). The CDR3 extends over 14 amino acids. CDR1 and CDR2 (germline): SNHLY, FYNNEI. Trimming took 6 bases from V and 3 from J, leaving 14 bases between them. CDR3 region: CASSWTGGKETQYF. The CDR3, as DNA: TGTGCCAGCAGCTGGACAGGAGGGAAAGAGACCCAGTACTTC.

The V call is TRBV12-5, the J call TRBJ2-7; D is possibly TRBD1 or TRBD2 (5 bases each). The germline V and J ends were trimmed by 1 base and 6 bases, with 7 bases remaining between them. Looked up from germline, CDR1 is LGHNT and CDR2 is FRNRAP. The CDR3 spans 12 residues. CDR3 sequence reads: CASGLAGTEQYF. For the CDR3, the DNA is TGTGCTAGTGGTTTGGCCGGGACCGAGCAGTACTTC.

This clone has a single count. The chain joins TRBV28 to TRBJ1-2; TRBD1 is a possible D gene (6 bases). From germline, CDR1 is MDHEN and CDR2 SYDVKM. The length of the CDR3 is 16 residues. V shed 4 bases and J shed 9 bases, with 24 bases lying between them. CDR3 in amino acids: CASSSGPGQLSMSYTF. As DNA, the CDR3 is TGTGCCAGCAGTTCGGGCCCCGGACAGCTCTCTATGAGCTACACCTTC.

V gene TRBV7-2 combines with J gene TRBJ1-4; 7 nucleotides line up with TRBD1. Germline V gives CDR1 SGHTA, CDR2 FQGNSA. The CDR3 totals 14 residues. The V and J ends lost 2 bases and 7 bases, in that order; junction bases with no gene match: 4. CDR3 loop: CASSLSYRGEKLFF. The CDR3 DNA follows: TGTGCCAGCAGCTTAAGCTACAGGGGTGAAAAACTGTTTTTT.

The chain uses TRBV9 and TRBJ1-1, with no clear D. The V end was cut by 4 bases, the J end by 6 bases, with 13 bases between. Germline V gene lookup returns CDR1 SGDLS and CDR2 YYNGEE. This CDR3 region has 13 residues. CDR3 bases: TGTGCCAGCAGCCCCGACGACCGACCTGAAGCTTTCTTT. It is translated as CASSPDDRPEAFF.

V gene TRBV10-2 combines with J gene TRBJ2-3; 8 bases map to TRBD1. J was trimmed by 0 bases and V by 7 bases; bases with no gene match: 3. The CDR3 extends over 14 amino acids. Germline CDR1 and CDR2: WSHSY and SAAADI. CDR3 coding DNA: TGCGCCAGCATCAGGGGGCCTAGCACAGATACGCAGTATTTT. Amino acids: CASIRGPSTDTQYF.

The chain has TRBV5-1 and TRBJ2-3; 7 bases are shared with TRBD2. Germline CDR1 SGHRS, CDR2 YFSETQ. This CDR3 is built from 16 residues. With 3 bases clipped from V and 3 bases from J, the junction kept 10 bases outside the gene matches. The CDR3 coding sequence is TGCGCCAGCAGCTACTACTCCCGGGAGGCGACAGATACGCAGTATTTT. It is translated as CASSYYSREATDTQYF. Full variable domain (rest looked up from reference TRBV5-1 and TRBJ2-3): KAGVTQTPRYLIKTRGQQVTLSCSPISGHRSVSWYQQTPGQGLQFLFEYFSETQRNKGNFPGRFSGRQFSNSRSEMNVSTLELGDSALYLCASSYYSREATDTQYFGPGTRLTVL.

The chain couples TRBV10-3 to TRBJ2-3; D is perhaps TRBD1 or TRBD2 (5 bases each). Germline lookup yields CDR1 ENHRY and CDR2 SYGVKD. V lost 2 bases and J 2 bases, leaving 11 bases between the germline ends. The CDR3 runs to 15 residues. The CDR3 DNA reads TGTGCCATCAGTGAGATCAGGGACCTCACAGATACGCAGTATTTT. It is translated as CAISEIRDLTDTQYF.

The rearrangement links TRBV7-2 to TRBJ2-3; D unclear. Germline loops: CDR1 SGHTA, CDR2 FQGNSA. V was trimmed by 5 bases and J by 6 bases, leaving 18 bases between them. This CDR3 has 15 residues. The CDR3 region has the DNA TGTGCCAGCAGCCCAAACCCCTCTCCCCGGGATACGCAGTATTTT. Its protein is CASSPNPSPRDTQYF.

This chain connects TRBV28 to TRBJ2-1, with TRBD2 matching 7 bases. CDR1 is MDHEN, CDR2 SYDVKM, per germline. The CDR3 has 18 amino acids. After removal of 3 bases from V and 3 bases from J, the junction contained 14 bases not matched to a gene. CDR3 coding DNA: TGTGCCAGCAGTTTCGGTTTAGGACTAGTCAATATCTACAATGAGCAGTTCTTC. Protein sequence: CASSFGLGLVNIYNEQFF.

The chain joins TRBV29-1 to TRBJ1-4; D is uncertain. The germline V gene encodes CDR1 SQVTM and CDR2 ANQGSEA. Between the trimmed V and J ends, which lost 4 bases and 0 bases, there was a span of 9 bases. There are 14 residues in the CDR3. The CDR3 nucleotides are TGCAGCGTTGTGAGCGGAGCAACTAATGAAAAACTGTTTTTT. Translation: CSVVSGATNEKLFF.

This clone was seen only once. This chain joins TRBV18 and TRBJ2-1; D might be TRBD2 (5 bases). Per germline, CDR1 KGHSH and CDR2 LQKENI. This CDR3 has 13 residues. V was cut by 4 bases and J by 6 bases, with 10 bases left in between. Here the CDR3 reads CASSQASSNEQFF. The CDR3 DNA sequence: TGTGCCAGCTCACAAGCTAGCAGCAATGAGCAGTTCTTC.

The CDR3: CASSVLQLNTEAFF. The DNA of the CDR3 is TGTGCCAGCAGCGTACTCCAGCTGAACACTGAAGCTTTCTTT. The chain joins TRBV2 to TRBJ1-1; D gene uncertain. The CDR3 runs to 14 residues. V lost 6 bases, J lost 0 bases, and 11 bases lay in between. Germline CDR1 is SNHLY and CDR2 is FYNNEI.

The chain joins TRBV30 to TRBJ2-1; TRBD2 might be the D (5 bases). The CDR3 is 12 residues long. Germline V gene data show CDR1 as GTSNPN and CDR2 as SVGIG (reference sequence). Trimming removed 4 bases from V and 11 bases from J, with 15 bases in between. The DNA for the CDR3 is TGTGCCTGGACCGAGGCGGGTCACCAGCAGTTCTTC. Protein sequence: CAWTEAGHQQFF.

J is TRBJ1-1 and V is TRBV10-1; D gene ambiguous. The ends were cut back, 0 bases at V and 3 bases at J, with 5 bases in the middle. Germline CDR1 WNHNN, CDR2 SYGVQD (reference sequence). CDR3 length: 13 residues. This chain's CDR3 is CASSESTDTEAFF. The CDR3 DNA sequence: TGCGCCAGCAGTGAGTCGACGGACACTGAAGCTTTCTTT.

J is TRBJ2-5 and V is TRBV9, with D possibly TRBD2 on 7 matching bases. Germline lookup yields CDR1 SGDLS and CDR2 YYNGEE. This CDR3 contains 14 residues. Between the trimmed V and J ends, which lost 0 bases and 5 bases, there was a span of 11 bases. This CDR3 reads CASSVEGGVETQYF. The CDR3 DNA reads as TGTGCCAGCAGCGTAGAAGGGGGGGTGGAGACCCAGTACTTC. Filled out from reference TRBV9 and TRBJ2-5, the complete variable domain reads DSGVTQTPKHLITATGQRVTLRCSPRSGDLSVYWYQQSLDQGLQFLIQYYNGEERAKGNILERFSAQQFPDLHSELNLSSLELGDSALYFCASSVEGGVETQYFGPGTRLLVL.

The V call is TRBV9, the J call TRBJ2-1; possible D gene TRBD2, 7 bases. This CDR3 has 16 amino acids. Germline loops: CDR1 SGDLS, CDR2 YYNGEE. V was cut by 0 bases and J by 4 bases, with 14 bases left in between. CDR3 protein: CASSVEGGAIYNEQFF. The CDR3 coding sequence is TGTGCCAGCAGCGTAGAGGGGGGGGCGATATACAATGAGCAGTTCTTC.

For the CDR3, the DNA is TGTGCCAGCAGTGAGGCACTTGAAGCTTTCTTT. Translation: CASSEALEAFF. The V and J genes are TRBV2 and TRBJ1-1; D not resolved. CDR1 is SNHLY and CDR2 is FYNNEI in the germline V gene. The V and J ends lost 3 bases and 7 bases respectively, with 6 bases between them. The CDR3 contains 11 residues.

The rearrangement links TRBV6-5 to TRBJ1-3, with unresolved D. CDR3 length equals 15 residues. The V gene lost 5 bases and the J gene lost 0 bases, with 11 bases spanning the gap. Germline-derived CDR1 and CDR2 are MNHEY and SVGAGI. CDR3: CASSQLSNSGNTIYF. The CDR3 bases are TGTGCCAGCAGTCAGTTGAGCAACTCTGGAAACACCATATATTTT.

The V call is TRBV6-5, the J call TRBJ2-5, with D tentatively TRBD2 (7 bases). Germline CDR1 reads MNHEY; CDR2 reads SVGAGI. V lost 2 bases to trimming and J lost 4 bases, with 14 bases between them. The CDR3 consists of 15 residues. The CDR3 here is CASSYGGGGGETQYF. The DNA of the CDR3 is TGTGCCAGCAGTTACGGGGGAGGGGGAGGAGAGACCCAGTACTTC.

The chain recombines TRBV6-5 with TRBJ1-3, with D possibly TRBD1 on 5 matching bases. The germline gives CDR1 MNHEY, CDR2 SVGAGI. V lost 2 bases, J lost 9 bases, and 14 bases lay in between. This CDR3 is built from 14 residues. This CDR3 reads CASSYDSRQGTIYF. CDR3 DNA sequence: TGTGCCAGCAGTTACGATAGCCGTCAGGGCACCATATATTTT.

This clone appeared a single time. The V and J genes are TRBV30 and TRBJ2-2; D is unclear. CDR3 size: 13 residues. V dropped 3 bases and J dropped 8 bases, with 13 bases sitting between them. Per germline, CDR1 GTSNPN and CDR2 SVGIG (reference sequence). CDR3 sequence (DNA): TGTGCCTGGAGCGTTTTGGGGATGGGGGAGCTGTTTTTT. The encoded protein is CAWSVLGMGELFF.

This chain uses TRBV18 with TRBJ2-3, with D maybe TRBD2 (6 bases). The germline V and J ends were trimmed by 4 bases and 6 bases, with 14 bases remaining between them. Germline assignment: CDR1 KGHSH and CDR2 LQKENI. The CDR3 is 14 residues long. The CDR3 loop reads CASSRGLLGDTQYF. Here the CDR3 DNA reads TGTGCCAGCTCACGGGGACTCCTCGGGGATACGCAGTATTTT. Using reference TRBV18 and TRBJ2-3 for the parts outside the CDR3, the full variable domain is NAGVMQNPRHLVRRRGQEARLRCSPMKGHSHVYWYRQLPEEGLKFMVYLQKENIIDESGMPKERFSAEFPKEGPSILRIQQVVRGDSAAYFCASSRGLLGDTQYFGPGTRLTVL.

This clone appeared a few times. The chain combines TRBV7-9 with TRBJ1-1; D is unresolved. CDR3 length equals 13 residues. V lost 5 bases to trimming and J lost 10 bases, with 17 bases between them. CDR1 SEHNR and CDR2 FQNEAQ come from the germline V gene (reference sequence). This CDR3 is CASSPSSDRGAFF. The CDR3 DNA sequence: TGTGCCAGCAGCCCATCATCGGACCGGGGAGCTTTCTTT.

This clone came up a few times. CDR3 nucleotides: TGTGCCAGCAGCTTATGGCGGGAGGAGGGTGGGTACTTC. The encoded protein is CASSLWREEGGYF. The V gene is TRBV11-2, the J gene TRBJ2-7, with 8 positions matching TRBD2. The CDR3 is 13 residues long. Germline CDR1 SGHAT, CDR2 FQNNGV. Unmatched junction bases numbered 9, after V lost 2 bases and J lost 12 bases. Full variable domain (rest looked up from reference TRBV11-2 and TRBJ2-7): EAGVAQSPRYKIIEKRQSVAFWCNPISGHATLYWYQQILGQGPKLLIQFQNNGVVDDSQLPKDRFSAERLKGVDSTLKIQPAKLEDSAVYLCASSLWREEGGYFGPGTRLTVT.

J is TRBJ1-2 and V is TRBV7-8, with D tentatively TRBD1 (5 bases). The length of the CDR3 is 17 residues. V shed 2 bases and J shed 4 bases, with 20 bases lying between them. CDR1 is SGHVS and CDR2 is FQNEAQ in the germline V gene. The CDR3 DNA reads TGTGCCAGCAGCTTAAAACATACAACTAGCGGGACCTATGGCTACACCTTC. It encodes CASSLKHTTSGTYGYTF.

The CDR3 region has the DNA TGTGCCAGCTCACCCGGACAGTTGGGAGGCTATGGCTACACCTTC. Its translation is CASSPGQLGGYGYTF. This rearrangement joins TRBV18 to TRBJ1-2; D is perhaps TRBD1 (6 bases). CDR1 and CDR2 (germline): KGHSH, LQKENI. V lost 3 bases and J lost 4, with 15 bases in between. The CDR3 length is 15 residues. Complete variable domain (other parts from reference TRBV18 and TRBJ1-2): NAGVMQNPRHLVRRRGQEARLRCSPMKGHSHVYWYRQLPEEGLKFMVYLQKENIIDESGMPKERFSAEFPKEGPSILRIQQVVRGDSAAYFCASSPGQLGGYGYTFGSGTRLTVV.

This rearrangement joins TRBV11-2 to TRBJ2-2; D ambiguous. CDR1 is SGHAT and CDR2 is FQNNGV in the germline V gene. Trimming removed 7 bases at V and 3 bases at J, with 15 bases between. CDR3 size: 15 residues. CDR3 sequence: CASTLRLEYTGELFF. The DNA of the CDR3 is TGTGCCAGCACCCTAAGACTGGAATACACCGGGGAGCTGTTTTTT.

The chain joins TRBV7-9 to TRBJ2-1, with a weak D call TRBD2 (6 bases). Germline V gene sequence: CDR1 SEHNR, CDR2 FQNEAQ (reference sequence). The V end was cut by 4 bases, the J end by 9 bases, with 7 bases between. This CDR3 contains 11 residues. Here the CDR3 reads CASSSGVEQFF. The DNA of the CDR3 is TGTGCCAGCAGCTCGGGAGTTGAGCAGTTCTTC.

This clone was observed a few times. The chain is built from TRBV30 and TRBJ1-1, with TRBD1 matching over 8 bases. The germline V gene has CDR1 GTSNPN and CDR2 SVGIG (reference sequence). The CDR3 extends over 14 amino acids. V was clipped by 5 bases and J by 1 base; unmatched bases: 6. The CDR3 DNA reads TGTGCCTGGTGCGGGGACAGGCAGAACACTGAAGCTTTCTTT. Its protein product is CAWCGDRQNTEAFF.

The chain carries TRBV7-9 and TRBJ1-1, with 9 bases identical to TRBD1. The V gene's germline CDR1 is SEHNR and CDR2 FQNEAQ (reference sequence). The CDR3 spans 17 residues. V lost 4 bases and J lost 3; bases outside the gene matches: 12. The CDR3 sequence is CASSWGTGRKEDTEAFF. Written as DNA, the CDR3 is TGTGCCAGCAGCTGGGGGACAGGGCGAAAGGAAGACACTGAAGCTTTCTTT. Looking up the rest from reference TRBV7-9 and TRBJ1-1 gives the full variable domain: DTGVSQNPRHKITKRGQNVTFRCDPISEHNRLYWYRQTLGQGPEFLTYFQNEAQLEKSRLLSDRFSAERPKGSFSTLEIQRTEQGDSAMYLCASSWGTGRKEDTEAFFGQGTRLTVV.

CDR3: CASSSQGTTEAFF. The CDR3 region has the DNA TGTGCCAGCAGCTCACAGGGTACCACTGAAGCTTTCTTT. J is TRBJ1-1 and V is TRBV7-3; D might be TRBD1 (6 bases). V lost 4 bases and J lost 4, with 10 bases in between. CDR1 and CDR2 (germline): SGHTA, FQGTGA. The CDR3 runs 13 residues.